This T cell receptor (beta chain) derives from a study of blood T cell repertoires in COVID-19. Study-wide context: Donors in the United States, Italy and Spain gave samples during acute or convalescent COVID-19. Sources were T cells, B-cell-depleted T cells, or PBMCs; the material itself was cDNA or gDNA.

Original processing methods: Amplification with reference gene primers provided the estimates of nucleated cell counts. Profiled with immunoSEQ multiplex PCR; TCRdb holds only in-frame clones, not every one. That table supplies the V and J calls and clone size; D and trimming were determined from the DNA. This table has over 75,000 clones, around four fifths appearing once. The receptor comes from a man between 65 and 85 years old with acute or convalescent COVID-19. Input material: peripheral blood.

CDR3 loop: CASSYSGQVNEKLFF. The CDR3 DNA follows: TGTGCCAGCAGTTACTCGGGACAAGTTAATGAAAAACTGTTTTTT. The chain employs TRBV6-2 or TRBV6-3 and TRBJ1-4; D may be TRBD1 (6 bases). V shed 0 bases and J shed 4 bases, with 9 bases lying between them. CDR1 and CDR2 (germline): MNHEY, SVGEGT. This CDR3 has 15 residues.